What follows is one TCR beta chain and its context. Its specificity is unknown. The data are from a study of type 1 regulatory T cells. Background on the study: An in vitro protocol generated T-allo10, a Tr1-enriched, alloantigen-specific CD4 T cell product. Whole-study findings and limits: Compared with non-Tr1 cells, Tr1 cells showed a narrower TCR repertoire.

A single record per CDR3 protein comes from TCRdb applying MiXCR to the reads. The data show about 62,000 distinct CDR3 sequences, 62% seen once. The CDR3 totals 16 residues. Per the germline V gene, CDR1 is KGHSH and CDR2 is LQKENI. The V gene end was trimmed by 4 bases and the J gene end by 7 bases; junction bases not matched to a gene: 12. The rearrangement uses TRBV18 and TRBJ2-5; 10 positions match TRBD2. The TCR originated in a human donor in good health. Sequencing input: cultured non-Tr1 T cells, either the whole culture or a sorted T cell fraction (not recorded which). Here the CDR3 reads CASSRGTSAVGGTQYF. Here the CDR3 DNA reads TGTGCCAGCTCACGAGGGACTAGCGCCGTCGGTGGGACCCAGTACTTC.